The TCR beta chain under discussion was sequenced for a study of CD8 T cells in Susac syndrome. CDR1 is DFQATT and CDR2 is SNEGSKA in the germline V gene (reference sequence). CDR3 length: 14 amino acids. V lost 0 bases and J 1 base, leaving 9 bases between the germline ends. An input of about 0.45 to 1 ug of RNA was subjected to reverse transcription using random hexamers. TCRdb fed the immunoSEQ multiplex PCR reads into MiXCR, producing one record per CDR3 protein. The table lists more than 100,000 distinct CDR3 sequences, just over 95% of them singletons. The specimen was CD4+ T cells from PBMCs. The receptor was isolated from a human donor with Susac syndrome. The rearrangement uses TRBV20-1 and TRBJ2-5; D is possibly TRBD1 (5 bases). CDR3 sequence reads: CSARDPTVQETQYF. The CDR3 nucleotides read TGCAGTGCTAGAGATCCGACAGTCCAAGAGACCCAGTACTTC.